What follows is one TCR beta chain and its context. Its antigen remains unknown. 13 Jbeta primers and 60 Vbeta primers were used for the PCR. The repertoire was sequenced with immunoSEQ multiplex PCR; TCRdb's copy has only in-frame clones and lacks some. Found here are about 140,000 clones, 75% of them singletons; the top ten hold about 3.5%. This record belongs to a study of cytomegalovirus exposure and HLA in healthy donors. Study results and limitations: TCR beta V- and J-gene trimming was later associated with a missense DCLRE1C variant. Sequencing probably produced one cluster of sequence variants that were highly shared.

The source is a man aged 35 to 55 in good health and CMV-seronegative. The sequenced sample was PBMCs.

The CDR3 region has the DNA TGTGCCAGCAGTAGATTAGGTAGGGGTCAAACTGAAAAACTGTTTTTT. Translating it yields CASSRLGRGQTEKLFF. The chain joins TRBV25-1 to TRBJ1-4, with a possible D match to TRBD1 (5 bases). V lost 5 bases and J 7 bases, leaving 20 bases between the germline ends. The length of the CDR3 is 16 residues. Germline V CDR1 and CDR2: MGHDK, SYGVNS.